A single TCR beta chain is shown here with its context. The data are from a study of blood T cell repertoires in COVID-19. On the study more broadly: Researchers got acute and convalescent COVID-19 samples from the United States, Italy and Spain. Sources were T cells, B-cell-depleted T cells, or PBMCs; the material itself was cDNA or gDNA.

This CDR3 contains 14 residues. The V and J ends lost 2 bases and 2 bases, in that order; junction bases with no gene match: 2. The germline gives CDR1 SGHTA, CDR2 FQGNSA. Some clones are missing from TCRdb's copy, which holds only in-frame ones; the method was immunoSEQ multiplex PCR. The sample lists some 190,000 clones; 75% to 90% were seen once. The chain carries TRBV7-2 and TRBJ1-1, with TRBD1 matching over 7 bases. This TCR came from a woman in her sixties or seventies with acute or convalescent COVID-19. Sequencing was carried out using peripheral blood. The CDR3 coding sequence is TGTGCCAGCAGCTTACAGGGGGGAAACACTGAAGCTTTCTTT. Protein: CASSLQGGNTEAFF. The whole variable domain, remainder taken from reference TRBV7-2 and TRBJ1-1, is GAGVSQSPSNKVTEKGKDVELRCDPISGHTALYWYRQSLGQGLEFLIYFQGNSAPDKSGLPSDRFSAERTGGSVSTLTIQRTQQEDSAVYLCASSLQGGNTEAFFGQGTRLTVV.